The entry below gives a single T cell receptor beta chain sequence along with its context. CDR1 and CDR2 (germline): LNHNV, YYDKDF (reference sequence). Trimming pared 0 bases from V and 0 bases from J, leaving 12 bases between. CDR3 length: 17 residues. The source of the sample is a study of shared T cell receptors in the human thymus. Clones were read by immunoSEQ multiplex PCR, and TCRdb kept only the in-frame ones, dropping some. The table records some 400,000 clones, 85% to 95% of them present only once. The clonotype originates from a human donor. The chain combines TRBV15 with TRBJ2-4; D is perhaps TRBD1 (5 bases). The sample was thymocytes. CDR3 sequence (DNA): TGTGCCACCAGCAGAGAACGACAGAGTCTAGCCAAAAACATTCAGTACTTC. Translated, it gives CATSRERQSLAKNIQYF.